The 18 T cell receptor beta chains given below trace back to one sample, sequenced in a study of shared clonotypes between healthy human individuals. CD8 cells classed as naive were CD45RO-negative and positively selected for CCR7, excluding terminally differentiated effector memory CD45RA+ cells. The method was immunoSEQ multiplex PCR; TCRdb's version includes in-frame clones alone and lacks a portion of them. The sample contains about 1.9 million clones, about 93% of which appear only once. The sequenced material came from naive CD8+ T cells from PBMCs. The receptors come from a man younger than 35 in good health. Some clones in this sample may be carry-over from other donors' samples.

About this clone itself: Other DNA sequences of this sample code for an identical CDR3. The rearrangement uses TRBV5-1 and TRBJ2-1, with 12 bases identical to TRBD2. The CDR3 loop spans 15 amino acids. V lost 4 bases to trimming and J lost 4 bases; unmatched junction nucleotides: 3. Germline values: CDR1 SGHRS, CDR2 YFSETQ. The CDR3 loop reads CASSPGTSGYNEQFF. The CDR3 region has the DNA TGCGCCAGCAGCCCGGGGACTAGCGGGTACAATGAGCAGTTCTTC.

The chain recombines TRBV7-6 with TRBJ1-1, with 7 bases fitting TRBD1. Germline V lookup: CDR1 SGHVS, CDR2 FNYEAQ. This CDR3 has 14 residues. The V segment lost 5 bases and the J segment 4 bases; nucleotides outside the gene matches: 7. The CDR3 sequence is CASSEYSGGTEAFF. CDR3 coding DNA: TGTGCCAGCAGCGAGTATTCAGGGGGCACTGAAGCTTTCTTT.

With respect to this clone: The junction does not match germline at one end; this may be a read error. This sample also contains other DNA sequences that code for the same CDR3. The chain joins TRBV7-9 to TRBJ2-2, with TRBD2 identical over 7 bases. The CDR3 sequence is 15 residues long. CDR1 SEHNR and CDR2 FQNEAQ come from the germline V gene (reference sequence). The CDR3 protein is CASSLLAGLTGELFF. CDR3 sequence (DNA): TGCGCCAGCAGCTTATTAGCGGGCCTCACCGGGGAGCTGTTTTTT.

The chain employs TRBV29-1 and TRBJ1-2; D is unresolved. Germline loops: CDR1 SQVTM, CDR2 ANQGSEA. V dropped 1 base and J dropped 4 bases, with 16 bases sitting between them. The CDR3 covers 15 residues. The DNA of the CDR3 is TGCAGCGTTGAAGGTCTTAATCAATTCAGCTATGGCTACACCTTC. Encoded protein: CSVEGLNQFSYGYTF.

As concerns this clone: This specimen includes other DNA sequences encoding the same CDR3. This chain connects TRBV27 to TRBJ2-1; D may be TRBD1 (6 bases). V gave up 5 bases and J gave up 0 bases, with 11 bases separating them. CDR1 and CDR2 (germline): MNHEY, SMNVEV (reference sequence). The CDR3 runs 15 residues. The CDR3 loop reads CASSIGQSSYNEQFF. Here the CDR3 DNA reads TGTGCCAGCAGTATAGGACAGAGCTCCTACAATGAGCAGTTCTTC.

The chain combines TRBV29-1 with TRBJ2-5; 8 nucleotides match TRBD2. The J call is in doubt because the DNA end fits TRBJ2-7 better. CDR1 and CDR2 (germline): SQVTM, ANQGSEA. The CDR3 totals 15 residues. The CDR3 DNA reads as TGCAGCGTTGAAGGGATGGACGGGGGGGAATACGAGCAGTACTTC. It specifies CSVEGMDGGEYEQYF.

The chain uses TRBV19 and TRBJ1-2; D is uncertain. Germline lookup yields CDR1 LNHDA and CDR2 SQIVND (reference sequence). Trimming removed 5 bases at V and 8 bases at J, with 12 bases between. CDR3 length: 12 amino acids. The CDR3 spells CASSVEAGGYTF. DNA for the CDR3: TGTGCCAGTAGTGTCGAGGCGGGCGGCTACACCTTC.

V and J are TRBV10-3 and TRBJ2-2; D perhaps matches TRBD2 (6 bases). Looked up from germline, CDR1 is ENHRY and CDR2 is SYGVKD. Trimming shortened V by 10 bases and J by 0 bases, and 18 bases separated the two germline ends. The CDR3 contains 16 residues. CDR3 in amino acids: CASASTSPTNTGELFF. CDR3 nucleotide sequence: TGTGCCAGCGCCTCCACTAGCCCAACGAACACCGGGGAGCTGTTTTTT.

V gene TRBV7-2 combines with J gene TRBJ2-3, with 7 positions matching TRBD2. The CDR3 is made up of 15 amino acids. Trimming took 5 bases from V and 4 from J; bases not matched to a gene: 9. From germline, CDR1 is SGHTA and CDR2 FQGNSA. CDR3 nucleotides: TGTGCCAGCAGCCTGTTCGGCGGGAGCTCAGATACGCAGTATTTT. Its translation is CASSLFGGSSDTQYF.

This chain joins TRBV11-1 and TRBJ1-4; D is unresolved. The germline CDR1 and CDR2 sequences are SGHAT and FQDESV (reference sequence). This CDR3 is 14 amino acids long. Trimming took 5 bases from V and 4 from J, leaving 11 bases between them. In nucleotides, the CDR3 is TGTGCCAGCAGCCGGTTTGGGGTTAATGAAAAACTGTTTTTT. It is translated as CASSRFGVNEKLFF.

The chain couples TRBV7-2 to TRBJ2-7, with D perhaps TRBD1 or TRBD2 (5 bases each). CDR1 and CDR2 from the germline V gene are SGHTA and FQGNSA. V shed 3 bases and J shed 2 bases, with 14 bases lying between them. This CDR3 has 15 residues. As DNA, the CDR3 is TGTGCCAGCAGCTTGCTTTTGGGGGTTGCCTACGAGCAGTACTTC. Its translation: CASSLLLGVAYEQYF.

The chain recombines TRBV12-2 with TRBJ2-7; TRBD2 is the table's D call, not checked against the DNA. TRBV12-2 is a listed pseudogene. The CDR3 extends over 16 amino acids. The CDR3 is CASRLGFEIVTYEQYF. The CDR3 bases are TGTGCAAGTCGCTTAGGTTTTGAGATAGTTACCTACGAGCAGTACTTC.

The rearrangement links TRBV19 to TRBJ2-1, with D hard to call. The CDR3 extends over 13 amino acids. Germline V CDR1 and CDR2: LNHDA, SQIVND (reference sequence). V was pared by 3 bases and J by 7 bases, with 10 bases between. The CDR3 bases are TGTGCCAGTAGTATTACGTTGGAGAATGAGCAGTTCTTC. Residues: CASSITLENEQFF. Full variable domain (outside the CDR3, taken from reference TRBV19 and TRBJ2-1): DGGITQSPKYLFRKEGQNVTLSCEQNLNHDAMYWYRQDPGQGLRLIYYSQIVNDFQKGDIAEGYSVSREKKESFPLTVTSAQKNPTAFYLCASSITLENEQFFGPGTRLTVL.

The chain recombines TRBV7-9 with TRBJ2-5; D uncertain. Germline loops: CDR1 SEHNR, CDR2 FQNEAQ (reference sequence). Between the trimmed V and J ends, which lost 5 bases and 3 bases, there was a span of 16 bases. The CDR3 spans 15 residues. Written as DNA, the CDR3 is TGTGCCAGCAGCCCCCGTATCCCGATGGAAGAGACCCAGTACTTC. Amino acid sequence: CASSPRIPMEETQYF.

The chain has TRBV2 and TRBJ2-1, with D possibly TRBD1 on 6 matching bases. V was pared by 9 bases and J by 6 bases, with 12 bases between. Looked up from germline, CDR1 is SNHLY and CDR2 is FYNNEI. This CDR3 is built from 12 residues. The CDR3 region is CARGVGGNEQFF. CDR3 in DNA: TGTGCCAGAGGGGTAGGGGGCAATGAGCAGTTCTTC. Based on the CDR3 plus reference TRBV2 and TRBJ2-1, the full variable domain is EPEVTQTPSHQVTQMGQEVILRCVPISNHLYFYWYRQILGQKVEFLVSFYNNEISEKSEIFDDQFSVERPDGSNFTLKIRSTKLEDSAMYFCARGVGGNEQFFGPGTRLTVL.

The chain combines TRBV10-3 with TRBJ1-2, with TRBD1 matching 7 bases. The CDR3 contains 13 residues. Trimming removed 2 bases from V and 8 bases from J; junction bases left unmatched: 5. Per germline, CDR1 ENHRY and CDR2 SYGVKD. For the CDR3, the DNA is TGTGCCATCAGTGAGGACAGGGAAGGGGGCTACACCTTC. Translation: CAISEDREGGYTF.

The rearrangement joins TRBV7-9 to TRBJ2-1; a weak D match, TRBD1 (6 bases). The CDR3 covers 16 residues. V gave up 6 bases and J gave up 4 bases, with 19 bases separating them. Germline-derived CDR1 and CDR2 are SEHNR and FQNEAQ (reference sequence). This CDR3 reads CASRIVIEGGYNEQFF. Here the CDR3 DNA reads TGTGCCAGCAGGATCGTTATAGAAGGGGGATACAATGAGCAGTTCTTC.

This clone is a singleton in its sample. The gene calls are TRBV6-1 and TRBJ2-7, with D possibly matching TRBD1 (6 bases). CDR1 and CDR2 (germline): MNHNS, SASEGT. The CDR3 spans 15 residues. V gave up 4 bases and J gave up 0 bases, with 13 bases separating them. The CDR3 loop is CASSGRQGPSYEQYF. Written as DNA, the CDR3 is TGTGCCAGCAGTGGCCGGCAGGGGCCCTCCTACGAGCAGTACTTC.